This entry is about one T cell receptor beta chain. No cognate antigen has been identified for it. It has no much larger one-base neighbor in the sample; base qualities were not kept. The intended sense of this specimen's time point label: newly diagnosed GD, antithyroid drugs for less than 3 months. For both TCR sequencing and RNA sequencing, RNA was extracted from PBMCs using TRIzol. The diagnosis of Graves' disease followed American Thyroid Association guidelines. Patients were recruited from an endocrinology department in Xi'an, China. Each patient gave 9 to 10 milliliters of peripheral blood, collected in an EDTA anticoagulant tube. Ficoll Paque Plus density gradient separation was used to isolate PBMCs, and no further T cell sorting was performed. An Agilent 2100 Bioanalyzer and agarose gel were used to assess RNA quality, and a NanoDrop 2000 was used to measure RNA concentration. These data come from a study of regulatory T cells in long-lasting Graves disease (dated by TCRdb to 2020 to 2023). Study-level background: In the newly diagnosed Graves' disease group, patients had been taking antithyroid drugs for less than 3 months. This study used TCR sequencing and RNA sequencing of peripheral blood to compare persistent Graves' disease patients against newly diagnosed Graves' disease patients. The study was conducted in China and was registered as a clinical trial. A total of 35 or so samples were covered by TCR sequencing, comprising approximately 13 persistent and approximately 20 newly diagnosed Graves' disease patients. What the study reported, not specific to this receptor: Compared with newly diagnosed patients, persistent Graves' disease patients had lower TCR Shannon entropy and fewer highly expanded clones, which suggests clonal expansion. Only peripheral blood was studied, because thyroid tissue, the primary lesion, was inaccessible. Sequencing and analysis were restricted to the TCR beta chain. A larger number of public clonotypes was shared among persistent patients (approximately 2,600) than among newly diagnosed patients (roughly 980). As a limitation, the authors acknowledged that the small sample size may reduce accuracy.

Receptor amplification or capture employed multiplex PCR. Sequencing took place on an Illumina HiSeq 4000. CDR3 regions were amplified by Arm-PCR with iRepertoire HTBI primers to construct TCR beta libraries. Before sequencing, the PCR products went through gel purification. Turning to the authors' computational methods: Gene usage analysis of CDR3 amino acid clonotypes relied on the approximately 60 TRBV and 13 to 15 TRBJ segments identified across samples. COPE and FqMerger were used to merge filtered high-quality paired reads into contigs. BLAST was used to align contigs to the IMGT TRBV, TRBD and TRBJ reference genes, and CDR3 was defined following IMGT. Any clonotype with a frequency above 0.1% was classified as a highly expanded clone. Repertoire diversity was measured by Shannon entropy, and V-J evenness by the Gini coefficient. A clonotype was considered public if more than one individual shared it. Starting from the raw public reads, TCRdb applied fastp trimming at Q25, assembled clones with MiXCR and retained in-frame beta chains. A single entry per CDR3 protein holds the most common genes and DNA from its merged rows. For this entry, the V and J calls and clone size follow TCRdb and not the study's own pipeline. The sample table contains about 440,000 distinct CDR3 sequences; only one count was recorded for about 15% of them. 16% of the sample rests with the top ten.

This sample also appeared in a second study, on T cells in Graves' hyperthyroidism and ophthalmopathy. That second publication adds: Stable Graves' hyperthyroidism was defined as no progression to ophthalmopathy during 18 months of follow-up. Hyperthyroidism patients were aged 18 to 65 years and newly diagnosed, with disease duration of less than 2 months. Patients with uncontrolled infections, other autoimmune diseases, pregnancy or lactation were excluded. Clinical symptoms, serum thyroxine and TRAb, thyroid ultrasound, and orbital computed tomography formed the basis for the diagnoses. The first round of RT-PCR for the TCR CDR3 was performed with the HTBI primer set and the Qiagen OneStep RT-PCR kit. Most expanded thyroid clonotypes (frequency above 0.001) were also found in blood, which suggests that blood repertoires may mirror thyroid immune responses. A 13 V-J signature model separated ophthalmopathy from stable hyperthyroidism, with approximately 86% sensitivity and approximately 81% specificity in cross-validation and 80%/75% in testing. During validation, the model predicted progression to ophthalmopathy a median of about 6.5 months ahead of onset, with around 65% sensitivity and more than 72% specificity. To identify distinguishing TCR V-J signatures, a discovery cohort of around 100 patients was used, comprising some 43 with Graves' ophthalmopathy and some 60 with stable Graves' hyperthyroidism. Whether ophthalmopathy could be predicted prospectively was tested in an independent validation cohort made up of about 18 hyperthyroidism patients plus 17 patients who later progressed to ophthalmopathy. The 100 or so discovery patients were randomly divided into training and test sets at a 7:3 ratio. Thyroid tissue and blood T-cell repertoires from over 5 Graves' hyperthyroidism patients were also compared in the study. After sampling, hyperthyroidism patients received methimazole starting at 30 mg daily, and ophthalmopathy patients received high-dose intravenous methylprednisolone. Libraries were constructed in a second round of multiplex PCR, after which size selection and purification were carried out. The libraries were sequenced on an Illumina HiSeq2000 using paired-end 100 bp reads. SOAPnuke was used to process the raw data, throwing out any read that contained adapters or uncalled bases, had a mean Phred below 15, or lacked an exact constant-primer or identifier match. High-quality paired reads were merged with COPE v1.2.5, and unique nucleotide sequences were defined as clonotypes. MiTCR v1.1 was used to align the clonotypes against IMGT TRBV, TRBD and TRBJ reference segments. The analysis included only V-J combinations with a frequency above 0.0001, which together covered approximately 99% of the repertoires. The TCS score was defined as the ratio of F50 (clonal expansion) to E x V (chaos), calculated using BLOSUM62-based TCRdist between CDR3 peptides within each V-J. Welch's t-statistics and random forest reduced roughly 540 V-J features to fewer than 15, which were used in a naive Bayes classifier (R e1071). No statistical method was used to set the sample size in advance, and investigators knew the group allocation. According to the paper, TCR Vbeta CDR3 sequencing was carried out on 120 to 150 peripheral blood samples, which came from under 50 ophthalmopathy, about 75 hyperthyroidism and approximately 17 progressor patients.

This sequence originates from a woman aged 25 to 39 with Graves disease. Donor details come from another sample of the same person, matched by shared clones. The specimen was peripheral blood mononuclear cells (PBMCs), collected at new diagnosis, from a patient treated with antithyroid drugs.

The sequenced DNA: TGTGCCAGCCGGCCTGGCCCCAGGGGCAATGAAAAACTGTTTTTT. It translates to CASRPGPRGNEKLFF. The V and J genes are TRBV19 and TRBJ1-4; the best D guess is TRBD1, with 6 bases matching. The cysteine opens and the phenylalanine closes a CDR3 of 15 amino acids. Here the CDR3 DNA is all that survives: 45 bases in frame from base 1. The V and J ends are trimmed by 9 bases and 5 bases, leaving 19 bases between them. The germline V gene (reference sequence) gives CDR1 as LNHDA and CDR2 as SQIVND.